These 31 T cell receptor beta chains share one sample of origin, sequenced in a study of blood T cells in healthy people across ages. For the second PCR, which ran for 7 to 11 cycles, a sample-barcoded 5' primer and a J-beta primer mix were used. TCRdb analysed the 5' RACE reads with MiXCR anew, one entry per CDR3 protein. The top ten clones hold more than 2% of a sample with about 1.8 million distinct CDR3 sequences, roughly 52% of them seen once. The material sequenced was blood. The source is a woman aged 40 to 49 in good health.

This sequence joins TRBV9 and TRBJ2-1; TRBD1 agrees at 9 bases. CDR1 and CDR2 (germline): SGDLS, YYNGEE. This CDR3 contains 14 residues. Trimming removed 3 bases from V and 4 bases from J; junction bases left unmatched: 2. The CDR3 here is CASSGQGDYNEQFF. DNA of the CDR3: TGTGCCAGCAGCGGACAGGGGGATTACAATGAGCAGTTCTTC.

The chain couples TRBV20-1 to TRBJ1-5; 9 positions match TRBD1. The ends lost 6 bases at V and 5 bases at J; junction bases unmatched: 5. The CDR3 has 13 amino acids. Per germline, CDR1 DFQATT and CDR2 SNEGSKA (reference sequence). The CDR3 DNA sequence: TGCAGTGCCACCGGGACAGGGTATCAGCCCCAGCATTTT. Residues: CSATGTGYQPQHF.

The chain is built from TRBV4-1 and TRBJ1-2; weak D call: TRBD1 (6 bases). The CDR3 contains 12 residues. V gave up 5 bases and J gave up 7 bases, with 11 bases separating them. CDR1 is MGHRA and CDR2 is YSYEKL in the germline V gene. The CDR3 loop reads CASSAGVSGYTF. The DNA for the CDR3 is TGCGCCAGCAGCGCAGGGGTTTCTGGCTACACCTTC.

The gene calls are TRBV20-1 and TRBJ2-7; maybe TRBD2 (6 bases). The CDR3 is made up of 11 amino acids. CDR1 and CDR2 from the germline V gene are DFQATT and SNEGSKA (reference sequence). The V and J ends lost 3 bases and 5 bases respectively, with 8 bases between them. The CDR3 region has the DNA TGCAGTGCTAGGGGGGGAAACGAGCAGTACTTC. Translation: CSARGGNEQYF.

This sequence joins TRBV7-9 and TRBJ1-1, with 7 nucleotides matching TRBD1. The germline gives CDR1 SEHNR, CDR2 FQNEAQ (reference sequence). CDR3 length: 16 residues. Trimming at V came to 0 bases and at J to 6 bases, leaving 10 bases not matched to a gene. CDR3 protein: CASSLAGTAPGPEAFF. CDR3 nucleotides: TGTGCCAGCAGCTTAGCGGGGACAGCGCCGGGGCCTGAAGCTTTCTTT.

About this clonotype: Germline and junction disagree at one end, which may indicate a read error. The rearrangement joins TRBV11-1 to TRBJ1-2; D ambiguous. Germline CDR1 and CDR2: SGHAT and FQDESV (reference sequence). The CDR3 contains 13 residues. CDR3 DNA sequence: TGTGCCAGCAGCCTAGCTGGGATCAGTGGCTACACCTTC. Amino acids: CASSLAGISGYTF.

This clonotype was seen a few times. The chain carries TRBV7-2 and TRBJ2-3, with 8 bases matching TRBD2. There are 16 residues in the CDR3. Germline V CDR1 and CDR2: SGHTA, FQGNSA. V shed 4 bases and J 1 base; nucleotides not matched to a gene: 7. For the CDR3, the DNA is TGTGCCAGCAGCTCCTGGGGAGCGGGGGGCACAGATACGCAGTATTTT. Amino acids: CASSSWGAGGTDTQYF.

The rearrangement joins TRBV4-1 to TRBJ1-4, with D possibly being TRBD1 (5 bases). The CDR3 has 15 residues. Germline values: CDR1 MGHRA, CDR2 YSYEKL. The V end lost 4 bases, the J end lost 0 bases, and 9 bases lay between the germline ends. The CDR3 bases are TGCGCCAGCAGCCGATCGACAGCAACTAATGAAAAACTGTTTTTT. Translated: CASSRSTATNEKLFF.

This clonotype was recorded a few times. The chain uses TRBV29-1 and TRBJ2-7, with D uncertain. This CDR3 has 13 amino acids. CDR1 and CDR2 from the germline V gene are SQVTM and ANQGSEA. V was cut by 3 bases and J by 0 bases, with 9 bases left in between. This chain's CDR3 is CSVEGSYSYEQYF. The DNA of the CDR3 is TGCAGCGTTGAGGGCAGTTACTCCTACGAGCAGTACTTC.

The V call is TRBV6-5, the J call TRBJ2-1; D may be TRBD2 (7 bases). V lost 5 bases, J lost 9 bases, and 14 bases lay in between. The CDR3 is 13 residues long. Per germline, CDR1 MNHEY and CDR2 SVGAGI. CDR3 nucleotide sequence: TGTGCCAGCAGTATCGGGGGGCGGAGTGAGCAGTTCTTC. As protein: CASSIGGRSEQFF.

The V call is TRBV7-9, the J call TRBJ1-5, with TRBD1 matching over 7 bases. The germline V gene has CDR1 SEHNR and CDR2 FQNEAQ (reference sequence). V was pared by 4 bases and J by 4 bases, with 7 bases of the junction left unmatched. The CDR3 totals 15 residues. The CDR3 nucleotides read TGTGCCAGCAGCTACGAGCAGGGGGGGAATCAGCCCCAGCATTTT. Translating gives CASSYEQGGNQPQHF. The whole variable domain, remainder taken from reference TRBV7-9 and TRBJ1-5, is DTGVSQNPRHKITKRGQNVTFRCDPISEHNRLYWYRQTLGQGPEFLTYFQNEAQLEKSRLLSDRFSAERPKGSFSTLEIQRTEQGDSAMYLCASSYEQGGNQPQHFGDGTRLSIL.

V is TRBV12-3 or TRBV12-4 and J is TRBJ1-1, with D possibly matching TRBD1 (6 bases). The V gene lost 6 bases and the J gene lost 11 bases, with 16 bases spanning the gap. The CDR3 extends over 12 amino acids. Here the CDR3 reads CASSLVTGIAFF. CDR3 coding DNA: TGTGCCAGCAGCCTAGTTACAGGGATCGCTTTCTTT.

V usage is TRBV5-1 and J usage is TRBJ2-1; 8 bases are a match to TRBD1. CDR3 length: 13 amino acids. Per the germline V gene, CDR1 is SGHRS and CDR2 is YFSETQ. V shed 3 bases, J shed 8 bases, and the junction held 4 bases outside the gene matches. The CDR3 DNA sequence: TGCGCCAGCAGCTGGACAGGGAGCGATGAGCAGTTCTTC. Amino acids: CASSWTGSDEQFF.

As DNA, the CDR3 is TGTGCCAGCAGTTATCTAGCGGGGGGGTTGACAGATACGCAGTATTTT. Residues: CASSYLAGGLTDTQYF. The chain uses TRBV7-2 and TRBJ2-3, with 12 bases aligning to TRBD2. CDR1 and CDR2 (germline): SGHTA, FQGNSA. The trim removed 6 bases at V and 3 bases at J, leaving 7 bases unmatched. This CDR3 has 16 amino acids.

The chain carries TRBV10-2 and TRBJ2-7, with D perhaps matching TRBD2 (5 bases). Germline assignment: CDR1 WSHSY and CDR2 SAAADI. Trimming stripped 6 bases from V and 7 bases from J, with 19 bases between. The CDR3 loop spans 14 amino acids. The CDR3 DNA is TGCGCCAGCAGGCCCTTGGAAGTATCGGGGGAGCAGTACTTC. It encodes CASRPLEVSGEQYF.

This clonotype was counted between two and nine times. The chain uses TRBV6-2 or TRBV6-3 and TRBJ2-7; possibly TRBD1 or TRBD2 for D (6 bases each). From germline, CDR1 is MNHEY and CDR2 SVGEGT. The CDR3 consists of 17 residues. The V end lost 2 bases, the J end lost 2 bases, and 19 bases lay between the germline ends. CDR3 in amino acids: CASSYGDGGLRPYEQYF. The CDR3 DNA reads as TGTGCCAGCAGTTACGGGGACGGGGGCTTACGTCCCTACGAGCAGTACTTC.

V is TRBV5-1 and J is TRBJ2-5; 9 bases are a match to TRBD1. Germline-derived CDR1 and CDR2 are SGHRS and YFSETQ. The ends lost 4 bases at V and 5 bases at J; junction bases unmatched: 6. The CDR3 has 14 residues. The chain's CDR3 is CASSTGTGPETQYF. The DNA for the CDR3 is TGCGCCAGCAGCACTGGGACAGGGCCGGAGACCCAGTACTTC. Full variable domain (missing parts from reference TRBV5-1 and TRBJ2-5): KAGVTQTPRYLIKTRGQQVTLSCSPISGHRSVSWYQQTPGQGLQFLFEYFSETQRNKGNFPGRFSGRQFSNSRSEMNVSTLELGDSALYLCASSTGTGPETQYFGPGTRLLVL.

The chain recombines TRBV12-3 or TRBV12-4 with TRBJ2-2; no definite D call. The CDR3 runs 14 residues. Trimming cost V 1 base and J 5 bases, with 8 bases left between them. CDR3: CASSLDKRTGELFF. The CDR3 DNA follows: TGTGCCAGCAGTTTAGATAAGAGGACCGGGGAGCTGTTTTTT.

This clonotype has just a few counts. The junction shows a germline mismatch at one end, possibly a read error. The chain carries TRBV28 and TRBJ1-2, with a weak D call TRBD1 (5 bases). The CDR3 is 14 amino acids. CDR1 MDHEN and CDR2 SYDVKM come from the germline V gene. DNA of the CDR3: TGTGCCAGCAGTTCACCGGGACGAGACTACGGCTACACCTTC. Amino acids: CASSSPGRDYGYTF.

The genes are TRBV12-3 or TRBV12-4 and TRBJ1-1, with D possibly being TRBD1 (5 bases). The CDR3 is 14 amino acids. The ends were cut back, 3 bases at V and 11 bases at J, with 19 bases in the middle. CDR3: CASSFVGLGRGAFF. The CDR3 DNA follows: TGTGCCAGCAGTTTCGTCGGGCTTGGGCGGGGGGCTTTCTTT.

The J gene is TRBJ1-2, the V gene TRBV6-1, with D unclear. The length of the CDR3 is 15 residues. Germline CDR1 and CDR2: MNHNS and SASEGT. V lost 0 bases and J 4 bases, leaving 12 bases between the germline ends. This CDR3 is CASSEAGAGGYGYTF. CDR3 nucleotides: TGTGCCAGCAGTGAAGCGGGTGCAGGCGGCTATGGCTACACCTTC.

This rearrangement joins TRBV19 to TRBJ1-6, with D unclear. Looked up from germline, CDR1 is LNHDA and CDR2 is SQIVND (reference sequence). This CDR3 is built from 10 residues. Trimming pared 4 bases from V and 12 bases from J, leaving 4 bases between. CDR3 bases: TGTGCCAGTAGTAAGGAACCCCTCCACTTT. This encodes CASSKEPLHF.

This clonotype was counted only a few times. The CDR3 DNA is TGCGCCAGCAGCACGACCGGGAATCACGGCTACACCTTC. Amino acid sequence: CASSTTGNHGYTF. This chain uses TRBV4-1 with TRBJ1-2, with D hard to call. V dropped 5 bases and J dropped 8 bases, with 15 bases sitting between them. Per germline, CDR1 MGHRA and CDR2 YSYEKL. The CDR3 spans 13 residues.

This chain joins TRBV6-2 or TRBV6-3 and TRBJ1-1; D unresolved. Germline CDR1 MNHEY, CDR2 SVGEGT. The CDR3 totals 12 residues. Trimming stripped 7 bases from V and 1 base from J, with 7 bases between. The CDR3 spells CASKAENTEAFF. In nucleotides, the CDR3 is TGTGCCAGCAAGGCAGAGAACACTGAAGCTTTCTTT.

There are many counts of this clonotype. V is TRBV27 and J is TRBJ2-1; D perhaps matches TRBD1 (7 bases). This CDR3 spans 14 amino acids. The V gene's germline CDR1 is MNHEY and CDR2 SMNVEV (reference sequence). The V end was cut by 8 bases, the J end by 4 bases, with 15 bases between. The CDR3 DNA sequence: TGTGCCAGCGGCGGGGACAGATCATACAATGAGCAGTTCTTC. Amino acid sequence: CASGGDRSYNEQFF.

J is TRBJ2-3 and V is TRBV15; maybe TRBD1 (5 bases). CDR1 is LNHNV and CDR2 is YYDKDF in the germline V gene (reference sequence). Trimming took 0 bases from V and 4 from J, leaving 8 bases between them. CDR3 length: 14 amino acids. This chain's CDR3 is CATSRDKGADTQYF. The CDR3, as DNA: TGTGCCACCAGCAGAGATAAAGGGGCAGATACGCAGTATTTT. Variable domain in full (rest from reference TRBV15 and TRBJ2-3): DAMVIQNPRYQVTQFGKPVTLSCSQTLNHNVMYWYQQKSSQAPKLLFHYYDKDFNNEADTPDNFQSRRPNTSFCFLDIRSPGLGDTAMYLCATSRDKGADTQYFGPGTRLTVL.

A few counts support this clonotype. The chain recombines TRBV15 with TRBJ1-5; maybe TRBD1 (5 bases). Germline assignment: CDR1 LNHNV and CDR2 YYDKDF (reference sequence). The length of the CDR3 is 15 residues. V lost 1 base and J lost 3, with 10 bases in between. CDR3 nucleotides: TGTGCCACCAGCAGAGCACCCGGGACCAATCAGCCCCAGCATTTT. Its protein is CATSRAPGTNQPQHF.

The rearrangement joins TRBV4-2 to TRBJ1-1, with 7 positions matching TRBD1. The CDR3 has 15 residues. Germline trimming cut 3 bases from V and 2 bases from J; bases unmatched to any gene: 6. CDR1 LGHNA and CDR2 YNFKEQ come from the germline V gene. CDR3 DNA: TGTGCCAGCAGCCACCACGGGACAGTTAACACTGAAGCTTTCTTT. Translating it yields CASSHHGTVNTEAFF.

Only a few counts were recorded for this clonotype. The CDR3 loop is CSASPDLQETQYF. CDR3 DNA: TGCAGTGCTTCACCCGACTTGCAAGAGACCCAGTACTTC. The chain links TRBV20-1 to TRBJ2-5; D remains ambiguous. V lost 5 bases and J lost 2, with 12 bases in between. The CDR3 sequence is 13 residues long. Germline assignment: CDR1 DFQATT and CDR2 SNEGSKA (reference sequence).

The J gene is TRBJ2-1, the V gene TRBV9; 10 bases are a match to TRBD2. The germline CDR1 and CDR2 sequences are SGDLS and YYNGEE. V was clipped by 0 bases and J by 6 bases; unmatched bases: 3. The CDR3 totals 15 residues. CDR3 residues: CASSVVTSGTNEQFF. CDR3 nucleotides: TGTGCCAGCAGCGTAGTAACTAGCGGGACCAATGAGCAGTTCTTC.

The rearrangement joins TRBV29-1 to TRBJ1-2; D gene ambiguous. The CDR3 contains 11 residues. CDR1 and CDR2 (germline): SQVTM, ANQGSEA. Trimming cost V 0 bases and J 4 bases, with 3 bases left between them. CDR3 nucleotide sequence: TGCAGCGTTGAAGAGGGCTATGGCTACACCTTC. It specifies CSVEEGYGYTF.